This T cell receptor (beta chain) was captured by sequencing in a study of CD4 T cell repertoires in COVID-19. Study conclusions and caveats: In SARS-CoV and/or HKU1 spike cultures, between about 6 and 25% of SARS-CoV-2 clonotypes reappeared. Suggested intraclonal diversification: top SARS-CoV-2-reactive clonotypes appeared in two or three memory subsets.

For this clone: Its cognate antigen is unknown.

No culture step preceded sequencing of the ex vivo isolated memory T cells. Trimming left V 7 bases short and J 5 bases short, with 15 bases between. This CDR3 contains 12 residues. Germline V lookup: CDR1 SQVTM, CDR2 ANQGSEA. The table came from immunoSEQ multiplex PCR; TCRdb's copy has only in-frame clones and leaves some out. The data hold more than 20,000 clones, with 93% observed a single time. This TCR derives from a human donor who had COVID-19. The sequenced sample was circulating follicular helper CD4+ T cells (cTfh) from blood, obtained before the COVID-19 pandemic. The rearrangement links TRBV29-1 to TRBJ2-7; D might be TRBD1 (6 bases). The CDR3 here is CSAGPGTNEQYF. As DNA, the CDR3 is TGCAGCGCCGGACCCGGGACAAACGAGCAGTACTTC.